The clone carrying this T cell receptor (beta chain) came up a few times. Germline assignment: CDR1 SGHRS and CDR2 YFSETQ. The V and J ends lost 1 base and 7 bases respectively, with 14 bases between them. This CDR3 has 14 amino acids. The protocol was immunoSEQ multiplex PCR, while the TCRdb copy is restricted to in-frame clones and leaves out a portion. The sample consists of nearly 85,000 clones, 86% of them appearing once. The source of the sample is a study of OX40 agonist ivuxolimab in advanced cancers. Study overall: The diagnoses of dose-escalation patients were hepatocellular carcinoma, melanoma, renal cell or head and neck cancer.

The receptor was isolated from an adult with an advanced solid tumor such as melanoma, head and neck, liver or kidney cancer. The sequencing used CD4+ or CD8+ T cells sorted from blood, collected in a trial of the OX40 agonist ivuxolimab. This chain connects TRBV5-1 to TRBJ1-2; D perhaps matches TRBD1 (5 bases). The CDR3 reads CASSLKQGQSGYTF. The CDR3 region has the DNA TGCGCCAGCAGCTTGAAGCAGGGTCAGAGTGGCTACACCTTC.